This T cell receptor beta chain was recovered during a study of vaccination and CD4 T cells after COVID-19. The study, taken as a whole, reports: Convalescent patients' vaccine-specific clones were spike mono-reactive in 304 of 307 cases. Only after vaccination were a median approximately 86% of convalescents' reactive clones seen.

Losses at the gene ends were 4 bases for V and 2 bases for J; bases not matched to a gene: 7. Germline loops: CDR1 SGHKS, CDR2 YYEKEE (reference sequence). This CDR3 is 15 amino acids long. This clonotype was observed a handful of times. What it binds is not known. The time point here: late sampling 161 to 241 days after vaccination in three convalescent patients. Treatment in this sample: approximately 9-day PBMC culture with coronavirus spike peptide pools or control peptides (ViraFEST assay). PBMCs were cultured at 1.5 million to 2.5 million per well with roughly 9.9 IU/ml IL-2 and 8 to 10 ug/ml peptide pools. Half-medium replacement with fresh IL-2 medium took place on days 3 and 7. Cultured CD4+ T-cell DNA underwent Oncomine TCR Beta short-read sequencing. Each CDR3 protein gets one entry after TCRdb re-called the PCR reads with MiXCR. The sample contains tens of thousands of distinct CDR3 sequences, approximately 32% of which appear only once.

Sequenced here: CD4+ T cells from blood, cultured in vitro, sampled about 7 months after SARS-CoV-2 vaccination. The sequence came from a human donor who had recovered from COVID-19. The chain couples TRBV5-5 to TRBJ1-2; 8 bases match TRBD1. The CDR3 region has the DNA TGTGCCAGCAGCCAGACGACAGGGGAGAACTATGGCTACACCTTC. Residues: CASSQTTGENYGYTF. Drawing the rest from reference TRBV5-5 and TRBJ1-2, the complete variable domain is DAGVTQSPTHLIKTRGQQVTLRCSPISGHKSVSWYQQVLGQGPQFIFQYYEKEERGRGNFPDRFSARQFPNYSSELNVNALLLGDSALYLCASSQTTGENYGYTFGSGTRLTVV.